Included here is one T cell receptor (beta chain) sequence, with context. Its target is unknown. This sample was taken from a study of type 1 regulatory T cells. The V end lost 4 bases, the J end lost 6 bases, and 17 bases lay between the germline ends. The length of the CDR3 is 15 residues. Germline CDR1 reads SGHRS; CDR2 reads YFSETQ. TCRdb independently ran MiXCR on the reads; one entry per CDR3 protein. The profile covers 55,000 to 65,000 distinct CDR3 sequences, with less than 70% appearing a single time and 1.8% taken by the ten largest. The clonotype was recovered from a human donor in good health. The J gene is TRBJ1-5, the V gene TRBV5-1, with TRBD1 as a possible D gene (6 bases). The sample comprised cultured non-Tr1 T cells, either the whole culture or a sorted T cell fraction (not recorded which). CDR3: CASSLGGADGQPQHF. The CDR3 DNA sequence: TGCGCCAGCAGCCTTGGGGGCGCAGACGGTCAGCCCCAGCATTTT.